One and the same sample provided the 2 T cell receptor beta chains below, sequenced in a study of T-cell memory formation after mild COVID-19 (dated by TCRdb to about 2021). The library was produced with 5' RACE. The sample was run on an Illumina NovaSeq 6000. TCRdb reprocessed the public reads (quality trimming at Q25 with fastp, clone calling with MiXCR) and kept in-frame beta chains. Every entry covers one CDR3 protein and lists the most common genes and DNA from its rows. In this sample the table shows 300,000 to 400,000 distinct CDR3 sequences, around a fifth of which occur a single time. The ten largest clones represent under 15% of the sample. Sample: PBMCs or a T cell subset sorted from them (not recorded which). These receptors all come from an adult woman who had mild COVID-19 (a few samples of this study predate the infection). The sample titles of this study are shuffled in the database, so cell type and time point are left out; the donor was told from shared clones.

This rearrangement joins TRBV7-2 to TRBJ2-3; 9 positions match TRBD2. Trimming removed 3 bases from V and 3 bases from J; junction bases left unmatched: 4. The CDR3 totals 15 residues. Germline V lookup: CDR1 SGHTA, CDR2 FQGNSA. The CDR3 spells CASSFRAGGTDTQYF. DNA of the CDR3: TGTGCCAGCAGCTTTCGAGCGGGGGGAACAGATACGCAGTATTTT.

The rearrangement links TRBV5-1 to TRBJ2-1, with TRBD2 matching over 7 bases. CDR3 length: 17 amino acids. Germline V gene sequence: CDR1 SGHRS, CDR2 YFSETQ. The ends lost 0 bases at V and 10 bases at J; junction bases unmatched: 16. The CDR3 spells CASSLGSSGTQVREQFF. In DNA, the CDR3 is TGCGCCAGCAGCTTGGGGTCGAGCGGGACTCAGGTGCGGGAGCAGTTCTTC.